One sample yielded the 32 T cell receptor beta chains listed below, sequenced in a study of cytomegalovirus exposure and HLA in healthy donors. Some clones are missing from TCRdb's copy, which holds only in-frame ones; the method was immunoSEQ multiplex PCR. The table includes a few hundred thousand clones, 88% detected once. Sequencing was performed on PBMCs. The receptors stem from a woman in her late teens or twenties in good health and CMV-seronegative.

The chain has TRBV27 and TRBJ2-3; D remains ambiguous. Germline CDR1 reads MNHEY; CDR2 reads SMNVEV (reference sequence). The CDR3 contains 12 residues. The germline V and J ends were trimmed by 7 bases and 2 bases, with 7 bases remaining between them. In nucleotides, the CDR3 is TGTGCCAGCACCCTAAACACAGATACGCAGTATTTT. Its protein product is CASTLNTDTQYF.

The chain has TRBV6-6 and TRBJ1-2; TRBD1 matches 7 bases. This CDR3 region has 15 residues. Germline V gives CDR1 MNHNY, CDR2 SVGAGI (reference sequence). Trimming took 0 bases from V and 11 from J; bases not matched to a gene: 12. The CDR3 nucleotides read TGTGCCAGCAGTTACTCGGCCATGACAGGGAGTGCGTACACCTTC. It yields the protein CASSYSAMTGSAYTF.

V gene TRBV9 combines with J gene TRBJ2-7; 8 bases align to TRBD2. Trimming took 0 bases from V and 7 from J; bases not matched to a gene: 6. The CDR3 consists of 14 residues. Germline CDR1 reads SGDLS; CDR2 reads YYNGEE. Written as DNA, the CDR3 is TGTGCCAGCAGCGTAGCGGGGGGGGCTGAGGAGCAGTACTTC. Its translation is CASSVAGGAEEQYF.

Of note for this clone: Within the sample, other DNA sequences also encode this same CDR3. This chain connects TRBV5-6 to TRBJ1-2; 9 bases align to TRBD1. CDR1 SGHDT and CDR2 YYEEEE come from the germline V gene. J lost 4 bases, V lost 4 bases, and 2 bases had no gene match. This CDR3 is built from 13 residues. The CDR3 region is CASSQDRGYGYTF. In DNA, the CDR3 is TGTGCCAGCAGCCAGGACAGGGGCTATGGCTACACCTTC. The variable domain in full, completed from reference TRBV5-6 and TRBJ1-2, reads DAGVTQSPTHLIKTRGQQVTLRCSPKSGHDTVSWYQQALGQGPQFIFQYYEEEERQRGNFPDRFSGHQFPNYSSELNVNALLLGDSALYLCASSQDRGYGYTFGSGTRLTVV.

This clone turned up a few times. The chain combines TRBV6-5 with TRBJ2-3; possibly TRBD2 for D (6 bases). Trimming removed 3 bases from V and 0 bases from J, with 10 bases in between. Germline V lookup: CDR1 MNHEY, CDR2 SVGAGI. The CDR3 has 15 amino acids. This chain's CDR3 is CASSYSGLSTDTQYF. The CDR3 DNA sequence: TGTGCCAGCAGTTATTCGGGACTCAGCACAGATACGCAGTATTTT.

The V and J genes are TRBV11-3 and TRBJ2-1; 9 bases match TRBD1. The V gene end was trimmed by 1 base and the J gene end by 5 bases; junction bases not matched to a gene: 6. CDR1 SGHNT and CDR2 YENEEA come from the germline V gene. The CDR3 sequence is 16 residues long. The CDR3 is CASSLGMGTGNNEQFF. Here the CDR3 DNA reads TGTGCCAGCAGCTTAGGAATGGGGACAGGGAACAATGAGCAGTTCTTC.

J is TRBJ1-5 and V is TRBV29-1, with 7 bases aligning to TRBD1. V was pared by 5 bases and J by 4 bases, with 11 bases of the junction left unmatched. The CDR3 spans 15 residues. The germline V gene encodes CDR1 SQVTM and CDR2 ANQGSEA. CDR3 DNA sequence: TGCAGCGTTTCCTTGGGGACAGCCACGAATCAGCCCCAGCATTTT. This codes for CSVSLGTATNQPQHF.

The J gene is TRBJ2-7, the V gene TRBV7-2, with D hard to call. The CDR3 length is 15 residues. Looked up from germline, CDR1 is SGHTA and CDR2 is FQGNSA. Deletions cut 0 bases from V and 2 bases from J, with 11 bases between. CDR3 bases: TGTGCCAGCAGCTTAGCGCGGTTAGAAACCTACGAGCAGTACTTC. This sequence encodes CASSLARLETYEQYF.

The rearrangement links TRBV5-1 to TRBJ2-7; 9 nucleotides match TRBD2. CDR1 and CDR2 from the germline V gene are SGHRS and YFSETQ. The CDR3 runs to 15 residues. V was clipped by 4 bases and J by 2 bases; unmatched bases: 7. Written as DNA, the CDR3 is TGCGCCAGCAGCCGAGGACTAGCGCCAGCCTACGAGCAGTACTTC. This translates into CASSRGLAPAYEQYF.

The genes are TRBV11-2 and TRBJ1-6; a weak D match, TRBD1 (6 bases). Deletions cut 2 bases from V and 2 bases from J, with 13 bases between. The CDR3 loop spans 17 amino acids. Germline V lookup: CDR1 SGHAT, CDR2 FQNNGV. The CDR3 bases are TGTGCCAGCAGCTTAAGTCGGGGGGCGACCTATAATTCACCCCTCCACTTT. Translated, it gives CASSLSRGATYNSPLHF.

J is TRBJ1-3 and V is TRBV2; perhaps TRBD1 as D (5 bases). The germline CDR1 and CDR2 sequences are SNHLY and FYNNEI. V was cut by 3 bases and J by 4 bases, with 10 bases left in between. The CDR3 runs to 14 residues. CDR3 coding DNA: TGTGCCAGCAGTGACAGGGCCGAGGGAAACACCATATATTTT. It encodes CASSDRAEGNTIYF.

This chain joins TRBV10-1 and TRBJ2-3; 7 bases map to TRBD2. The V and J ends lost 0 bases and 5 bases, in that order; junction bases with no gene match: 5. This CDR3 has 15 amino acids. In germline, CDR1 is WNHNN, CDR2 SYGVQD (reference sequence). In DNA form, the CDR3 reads TGCGCCAGCAGTGAGTCGGGGGGGATGGGAGATACGCAGTATTTT. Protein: CASSESGGMGDTQYF.

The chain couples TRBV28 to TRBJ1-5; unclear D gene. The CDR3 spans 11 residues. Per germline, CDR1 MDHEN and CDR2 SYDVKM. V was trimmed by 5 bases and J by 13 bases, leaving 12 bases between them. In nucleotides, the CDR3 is TGTGCCAGCAGTCCATCTCGCACACAGCATTTT. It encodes CASSPSRTQHF.

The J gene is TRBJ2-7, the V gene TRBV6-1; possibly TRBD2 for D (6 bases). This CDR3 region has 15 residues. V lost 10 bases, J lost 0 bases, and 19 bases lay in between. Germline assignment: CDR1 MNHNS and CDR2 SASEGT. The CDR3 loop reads CAIRLDGGTSYEQYF. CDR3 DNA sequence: TGTGCCATCAGGCTAGACGGAGGGACCTCCTACGAGCAGTACTTC.

The CDR3 sequence: CASSLRDKEETQYF. The CDR3, as DNA: TGTGCCAGCAGTCTCCGGGACAAAGAAGAGACCCAGTACTTC. The chain links TRBV6-1 to TRBJ2-5; D perhaps matches TRBD1 (6 bases). Germline-derived CDR1 and CDR2 are MNHNS and SASEGT. The germline V and J ends were trimmed by 5 bases and 3 bases, with 13 bases remaining between them. This CDR3 spans 14 amino acids.

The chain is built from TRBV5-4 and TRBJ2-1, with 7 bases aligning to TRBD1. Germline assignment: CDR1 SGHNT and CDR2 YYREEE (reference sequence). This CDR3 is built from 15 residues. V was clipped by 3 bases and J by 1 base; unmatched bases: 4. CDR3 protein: CASSSRDRSYNEQFF. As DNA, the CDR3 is TGTGCCAGCAGCTCCCGGGACAGATCCTACAATGAGCAGTTCTTC. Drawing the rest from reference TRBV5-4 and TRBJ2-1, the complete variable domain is ETGVTQSPTHLIKTRGQQVTLRCSSQSGHNTVSWYQQALGQGPQFIFQYYREEENGRGNFPPRFSGLQFPNYSSELNVNALELDDSALYLCASSSRDRSYNEQFFGPGTRLTVL.

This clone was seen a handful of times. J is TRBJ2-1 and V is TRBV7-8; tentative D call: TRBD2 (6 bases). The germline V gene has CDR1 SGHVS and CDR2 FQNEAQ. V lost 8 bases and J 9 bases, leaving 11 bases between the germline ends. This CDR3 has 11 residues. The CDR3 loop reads CASPSESEQFF. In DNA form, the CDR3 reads TGTGCCAGCCCTAGCGAGAGTGAGCAGTTCTTC.

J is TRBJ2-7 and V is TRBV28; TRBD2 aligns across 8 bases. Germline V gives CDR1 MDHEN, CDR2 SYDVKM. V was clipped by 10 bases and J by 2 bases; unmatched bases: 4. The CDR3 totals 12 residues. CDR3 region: CATAGLAYEQYF. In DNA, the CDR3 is TGTGCCACCGCGGGACTAGCCTACGAGCAGTACTTC.

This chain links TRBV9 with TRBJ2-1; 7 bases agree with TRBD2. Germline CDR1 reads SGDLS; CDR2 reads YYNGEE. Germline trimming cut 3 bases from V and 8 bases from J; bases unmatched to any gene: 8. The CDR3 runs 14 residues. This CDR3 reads CASSEEAGFDEQFF. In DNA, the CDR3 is TGTGCCAGCAGCGAAGAAGCGGGATTCGATGAGCAGTTCTTC.

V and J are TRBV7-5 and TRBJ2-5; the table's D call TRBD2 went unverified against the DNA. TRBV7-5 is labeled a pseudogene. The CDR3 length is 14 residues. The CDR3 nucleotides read TGTGCCAGAAGCTTAGGTCCTAGCTTGGAGACCCAGTACTTC. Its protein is CARSLGPSLETQYF.

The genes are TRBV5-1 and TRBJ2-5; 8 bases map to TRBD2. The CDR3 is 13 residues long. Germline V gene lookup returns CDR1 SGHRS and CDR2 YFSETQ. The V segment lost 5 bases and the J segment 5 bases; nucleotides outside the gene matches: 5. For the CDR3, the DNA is TGCGCCAGCAGGGGACTAGAGCGGGAGACCCAGTACTTC. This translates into CASRGLERETQYF.

CDR3 sequence reads: CASSRGEGIYEQYF. The CDR3 DNA is TGTGCCAGTAGTCGGGGGGAGGGGATCTACGAGCAGTACTTC. The V gene is TRBV19, the J gene TRBJ2-7, with 7 bases that match TRBD2. In germline, CDR1 is LNHDA, CDR2 SQIVND (reference sequence). V gave up 5 bases and J gave up 3 bases; unmatched junction bases: 7. The CDR3 spans 14 residues. The full variable domain, with the rest looked up from reference TRBV19 and TRBJ2-7, is DGGITQSPKYLFRKEGQNVTLSCEQNLNHDAMYWYRQDPGQGLRLIYYSQIVNDFQKGDIAEGYSVSREKKESFPLTVTSAQKNPTAFYLCASSRGEGIYEQYFGPGTRLTVT.

CDR3 loop: CASSTAGAREPQHF. The CDR3, as DNA: TGTGCCAGCAGTACGGCAGGGGCGAGAGAGCCCCAGCATTTT. This chain uses TRBV6-6 with TRBJ1-5; D possibly corresponds to TRBD1 (6 bases). V gave up 5 bases and J gave up 8 bases, with 16 bases separating them. The CDR3 spans 14 residues. Germline-derived CDR1 and CDR2 are MNHNY and SVGAGI (reference sequence).

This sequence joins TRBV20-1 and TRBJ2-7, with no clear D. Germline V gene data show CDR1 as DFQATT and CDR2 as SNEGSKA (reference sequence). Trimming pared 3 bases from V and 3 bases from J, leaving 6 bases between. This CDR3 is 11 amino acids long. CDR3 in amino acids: CSARANYEQYF. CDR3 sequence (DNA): TGCAGTGCTAGGGCCAACTACGAGCAGTACTTC.

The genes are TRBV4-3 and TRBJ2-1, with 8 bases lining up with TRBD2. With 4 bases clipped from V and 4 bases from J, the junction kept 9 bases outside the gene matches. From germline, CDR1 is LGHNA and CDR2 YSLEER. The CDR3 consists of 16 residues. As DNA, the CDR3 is TGCGCCAGCAGCCCCGGAATAGCGGGGCAATACAATGAGCAGTTCTTC. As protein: CASSPGIAGQYNEQFF.

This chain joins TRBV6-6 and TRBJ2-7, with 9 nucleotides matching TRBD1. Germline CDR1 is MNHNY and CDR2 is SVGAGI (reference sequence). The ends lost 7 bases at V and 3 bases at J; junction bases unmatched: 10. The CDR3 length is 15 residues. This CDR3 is CASKDAGTGIYEQYF. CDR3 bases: TGTGCCAGCAAGGACGCCGGGACAGGGATCTACGAGCAGTACTTC.

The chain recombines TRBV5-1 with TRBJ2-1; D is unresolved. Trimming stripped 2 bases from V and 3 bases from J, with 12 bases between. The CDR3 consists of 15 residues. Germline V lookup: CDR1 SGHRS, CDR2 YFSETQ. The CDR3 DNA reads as TGCGCCAGCAGCTTCGACACCCACGACTACAATGAGCAGTTCTTC. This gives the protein CASSFDTHDYNEQFF.

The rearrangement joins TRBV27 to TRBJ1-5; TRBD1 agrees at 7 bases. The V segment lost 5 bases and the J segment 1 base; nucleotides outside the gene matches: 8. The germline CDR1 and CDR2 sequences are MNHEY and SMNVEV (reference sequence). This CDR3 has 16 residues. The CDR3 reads CASSPNRGRSNQPQHF. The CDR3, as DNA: TGTGCCAGCAGTCCAAACAGGGGCCGGAGCAATCAGCCCCAGCATTTT.

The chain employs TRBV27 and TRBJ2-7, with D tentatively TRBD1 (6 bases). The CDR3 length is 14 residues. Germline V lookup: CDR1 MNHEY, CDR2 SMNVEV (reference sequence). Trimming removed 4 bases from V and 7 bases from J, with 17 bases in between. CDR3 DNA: TGTGCCAGCAGTTCGACAGGCCGAACGGGGGAGCAGTACTTC. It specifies CASSSTGRTGEQYF.

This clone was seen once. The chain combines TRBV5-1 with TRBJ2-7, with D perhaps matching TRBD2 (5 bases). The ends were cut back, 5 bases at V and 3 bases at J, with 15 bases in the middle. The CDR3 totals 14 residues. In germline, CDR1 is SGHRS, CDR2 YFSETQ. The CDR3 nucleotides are TGCGCCAGCAGTCCAGAGGGCCTACTCTACGAGCAGTACTTC. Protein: CASSPEGLLYEQYF.

CDR3 DNA: TGTGCCAGTTCGCTCCTCGGGACTAGCACAGATACGCAGTATTTT. It encodes CASSLLGTSTDTQYF. The J gene is TRBJ2-3, the V gene TRBV27; D might be TRBD2 (6 bases). V was pared by 9 bases and J by 0 bases, with 16 bases between. There are 15 residues in the CDR3. The germline V gene encodes CDR1 MNHEY and CDR2 SMNVEV (reference sequence).

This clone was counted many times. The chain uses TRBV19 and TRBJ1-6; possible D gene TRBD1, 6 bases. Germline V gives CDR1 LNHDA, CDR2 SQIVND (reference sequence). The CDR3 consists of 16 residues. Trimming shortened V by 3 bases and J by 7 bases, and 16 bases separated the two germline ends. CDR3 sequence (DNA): TGTGCCAGTAGTATCCGGGTCGGGACAATGAATTCACCCCTCCACTTT. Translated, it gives CASSIRVGTMNSPLHF.